This entry describes one TCR delta chain. A read error is possible here, since a much larger clone lies one base away. TCRdb reprocessed the RT-PCR reads through CATT. The sample yields 2,200 or so delta-chain clones, 15% to 20% seen once. This sample is drawn from a study of gamma-delta T cells after stem cell transplantation. V shed 0 bases, J shed 4 bases, and the junction held 17 bases outside the gene matches. Per germline, CDR1 GEAIGNYY and CDR2 EKD. The CDR3 has 19 residues. The J gene is TRDJ1, the V gene TRDV2, with 9 bases lining up with TRDD3. This receptor was obtained from a human donor. It is not recorded whose cells these are; they may come from a transplant donor. This table probably holds off-target reads from a library built for another chain. Sequenced: gamma-delta T cells. Here the CDR3 DNA reads TGTGCCTGTGACACCTTGTCTGGGGATACGTCGTCAAGAGGCGATAAACTCATCTTT. It codes for CACDTLSGDTSSRGDKLIF.